A selection of T cell receptor beta chains follows, all from one sample in a study of blood T cell repertoires in COVID-19. Only in-frame clones appear in the TCRdb table, and some are missing; sequencing was by immunoSEQ multiplex PCR. The sample includes 230,000 or so clones, more than 75% seen only once; the top ten take under 2%. Sequencing was carried out using peripheral blood. These receptors all stem from a man between 35 and 55 years old with active or convalescent COVID-19. CDR3s include the opening cysteine and the closing phenylalanine or tryptophan. D genes are given only for firm matches. Clone size, where shown, is once, few, many, or a class for clones that have expanded.

v_call,cdr3_length,j_call,clone_size,d_call,cdr3_aa,cdr3_nt
TRBV7-9,14,TRBJ1-5,.,.,CASSLGEVGQPQHF,TGTGCCAGCAGCTTAGGAGAAGTCGGTCAGCCCCAGCATTTT
TRBV27,13,TRBJ2-7,.,TRBD1,CASSLTGVHEQYF,TGTGCCAGCAGTTTGACAGGGGTCCACGAGCAGTACTTC
TRBV10-3,13,TRBJ1-1,.,TRBD1,CASMGQLNTEAFF,TGTGCCAGCATGGGACAGTTGAACACTGAAGCTTTCTTT
TRBV20-1,14,TRBJ1-5,.,.,CSASNIQLNQPQHF,TGCAGTGCTAGTAATATACAGTTGAATCAGCCCCAGCATTTT
TRBV5-1,17,TRBJ2-1,.,TRBD2,CASSSGTSGGAYNEQFF,TGCGCCAGCAGCTCCGGGACTAGCGGGGGGGCCTACAATGAGCAGTTCTTC
TRBV4-1,14,TRBJ2-7,.,.,CASSQESWGGDRYF,TGCGCCAGCAGCCAAGAAAGTTGGGGCGGGGACCGATACTTC
TRBV7-9,14,TRBJ1-1,.,TRBD1,CASSLGTGSTEAFF,TGTGCCAGCAGCTTAGGGACAGGGAGTACTGAAGCTTTCTTT
TRBV4-2,13,TRBJ2-7,.,.,CASSHEVTYEQYF,TGTGCCAGCAGCCATGAAGTAACATACGAGCAGTACTTC
TRBV13,16,TRBJ1-1,.,.,CASSLLVRGMNTEAFF,TGTGCCAGCAGCTTATTGGTCAGAGGGATGAACACTGAAGCTTTCTTT
TRBV6-1,13,TRBJ2-7,once,.,CASSDGGTYEQYF,TGTGCCAGCAGTGACGGGGGAACCTACGAGCAGTACTTC
TRBV9,14,TRBJ2-7,once,.,CASSPPRRDHEQYF,TGTGCCAGCAGCCCGCCCCGCAGGGATCACGAGCAGTACTTC
TRBV5-4,15,TRBJ2-6,.,.,CASSHENSGANVLTF,TGTGCCAGCAGCCATGAGAACTCTGGGGCCAACGTCCTGACTTTC
TRBV6-5,15,TRBJ1-3,.,.,CASSSLSSSGNTIYF,TGTGCCAGCAGTTCCCTTTCTAGCTCTGGAAACACCATATATTTT
TRBV7-3,14,TRBJ2-2,.,TRBD1,CASSPDRGVGELFF,TGTGCCAGCAGCCCCGACAGGGGGGTCGGGGAGCTGTTTTTT